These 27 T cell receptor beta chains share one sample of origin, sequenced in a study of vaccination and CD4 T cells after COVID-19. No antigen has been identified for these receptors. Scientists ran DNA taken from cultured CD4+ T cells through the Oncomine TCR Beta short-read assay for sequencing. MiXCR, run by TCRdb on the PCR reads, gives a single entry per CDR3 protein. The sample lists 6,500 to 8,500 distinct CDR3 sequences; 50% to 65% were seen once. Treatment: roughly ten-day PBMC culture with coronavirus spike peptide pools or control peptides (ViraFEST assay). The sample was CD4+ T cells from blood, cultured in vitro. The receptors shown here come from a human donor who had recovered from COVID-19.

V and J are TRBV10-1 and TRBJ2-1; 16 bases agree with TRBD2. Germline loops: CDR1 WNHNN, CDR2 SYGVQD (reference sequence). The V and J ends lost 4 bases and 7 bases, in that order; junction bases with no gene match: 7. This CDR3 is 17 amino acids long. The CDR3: CASSVPGLAGGRNEQFF. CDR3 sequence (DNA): TGCGCCAGCAGTGTCCCGGGACTAGCGGGAGGGCGTAATGAGCAGTTCTTC.

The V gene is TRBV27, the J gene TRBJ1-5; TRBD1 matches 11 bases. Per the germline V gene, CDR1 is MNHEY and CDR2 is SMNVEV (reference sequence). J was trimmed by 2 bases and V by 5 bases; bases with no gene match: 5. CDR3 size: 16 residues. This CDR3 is CASSTGQGAGNQPQHF. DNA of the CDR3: TGTGCCAGCAGTACCGGACAGGGGGCGGGCAATCAGCCCCAGCATTTT.

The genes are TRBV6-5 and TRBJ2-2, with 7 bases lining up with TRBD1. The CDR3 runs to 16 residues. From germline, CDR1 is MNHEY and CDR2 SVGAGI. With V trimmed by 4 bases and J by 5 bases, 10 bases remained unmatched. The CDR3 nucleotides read TGTGCCAGCAGTTCCCCAACAGGGGCTGGGACCGGGGAGCTGTTTTTT. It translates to CASSSPTGAGTGELFF.

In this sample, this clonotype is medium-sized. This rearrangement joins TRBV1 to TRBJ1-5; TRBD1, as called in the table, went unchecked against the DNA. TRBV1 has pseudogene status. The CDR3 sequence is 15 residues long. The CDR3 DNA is TGCACCAGCAGCCAAGATCGGCCCGGGAACCAGCCCCAGCATTTT. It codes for CTSSQDRPGNQPQHF.

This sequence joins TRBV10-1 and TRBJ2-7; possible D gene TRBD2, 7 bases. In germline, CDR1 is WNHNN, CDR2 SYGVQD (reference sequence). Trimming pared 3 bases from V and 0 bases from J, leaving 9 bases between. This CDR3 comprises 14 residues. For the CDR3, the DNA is TGCGCCAGCAGTGATGGGGGGGCCTCCTACGAGCAGTACTTC. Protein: CASSDGGASYEQYF.

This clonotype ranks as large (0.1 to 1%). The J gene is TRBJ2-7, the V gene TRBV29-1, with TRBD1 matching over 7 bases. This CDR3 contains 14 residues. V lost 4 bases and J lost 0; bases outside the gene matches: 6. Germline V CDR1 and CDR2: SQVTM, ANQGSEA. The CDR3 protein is CSVAGQLTSYEQYF. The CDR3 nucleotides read TGCAGCGTTGCGGGACAGCTTACCTCCTACGAGCAGTACTTC.

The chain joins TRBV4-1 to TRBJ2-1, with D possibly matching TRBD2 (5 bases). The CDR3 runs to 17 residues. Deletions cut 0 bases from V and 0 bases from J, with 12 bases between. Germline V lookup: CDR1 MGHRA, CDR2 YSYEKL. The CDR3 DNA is TGCGCCAGCAGCCAAGAACGGGATACAAGCTCCTACAATGAGCAGTTCTTC. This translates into CASSQERDTSSYNEQFF.

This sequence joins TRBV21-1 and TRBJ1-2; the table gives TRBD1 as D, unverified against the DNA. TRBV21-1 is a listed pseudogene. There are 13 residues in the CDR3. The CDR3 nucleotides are TGTGCCAGCAGCAAAGGACAGGGCTATGGCTACACCTTC. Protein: CASSKGQGYGYTF.

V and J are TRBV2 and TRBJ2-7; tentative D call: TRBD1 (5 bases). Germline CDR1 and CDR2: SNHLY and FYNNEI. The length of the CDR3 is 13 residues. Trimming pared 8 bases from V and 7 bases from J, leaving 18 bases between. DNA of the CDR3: TGTGCCAGCGCCGGCAGGGCAGTGCGGGAGCAGTACTTC. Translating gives CASAGRAVREQYF.

The CDR3 sequence: CASSSSGELFF. In DNA form, the CDR3 reads TGTGCCAGCAGCTCGTCCGGGGAGCTGTTTTTT. The chain joins TRBV5-4 to TRBJ2-2; D gene unclear. This CDR3 contains 11 residues. Trimming left V 3 bases short and J 6 bases short, with 3 bases between. Germline CDR1 SGHNT, CDR2 YYREEE (reference sequence).

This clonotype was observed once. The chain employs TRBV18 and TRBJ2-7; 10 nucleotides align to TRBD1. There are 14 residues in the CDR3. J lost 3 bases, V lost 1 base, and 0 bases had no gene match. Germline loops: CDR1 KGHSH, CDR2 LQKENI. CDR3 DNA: TGTGCCAGCTCACCACGGGACAGGGGCTACGAGCAGTACTTC. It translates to CASSPRDRGYEQYF.

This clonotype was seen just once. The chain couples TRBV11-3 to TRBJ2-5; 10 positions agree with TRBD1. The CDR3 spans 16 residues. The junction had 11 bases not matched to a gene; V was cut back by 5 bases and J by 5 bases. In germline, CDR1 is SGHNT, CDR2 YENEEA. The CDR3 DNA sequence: TGTGCCAGCAGCCCCCTCGGGACAGGGGTCGGGGAGACCCAGTACTTC. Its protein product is CASSPLGTGVGETQYF.

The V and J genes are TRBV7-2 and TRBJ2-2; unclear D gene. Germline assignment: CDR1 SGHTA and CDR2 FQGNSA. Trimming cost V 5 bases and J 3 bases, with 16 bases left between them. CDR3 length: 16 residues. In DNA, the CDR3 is TGTGCCAGCAGCGCAAACTCGGGCGGAGACACCGGGGAGCTGTTTTTT. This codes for CASSANSGGDTGELFF.

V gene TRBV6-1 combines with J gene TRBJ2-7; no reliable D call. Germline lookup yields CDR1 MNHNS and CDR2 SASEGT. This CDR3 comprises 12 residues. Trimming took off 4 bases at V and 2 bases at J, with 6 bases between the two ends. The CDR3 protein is CASSGDTYEQYF. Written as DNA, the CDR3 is TGTGCCAGCAGTGGAGACACCTACGAGCAGTACTTC.

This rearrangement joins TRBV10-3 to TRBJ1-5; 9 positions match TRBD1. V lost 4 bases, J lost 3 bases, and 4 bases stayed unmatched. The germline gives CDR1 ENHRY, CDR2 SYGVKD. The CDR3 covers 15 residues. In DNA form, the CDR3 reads TGTGCCATCAGTGGGGACAGGGCTGACAATCAGCCCCAGCATTTT. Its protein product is CAISGDRADNQPQHF.

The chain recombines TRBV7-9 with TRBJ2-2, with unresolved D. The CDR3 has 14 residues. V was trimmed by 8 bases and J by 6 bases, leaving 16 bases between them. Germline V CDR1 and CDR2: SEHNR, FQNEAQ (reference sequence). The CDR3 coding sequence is TGTGCCAGCCACCCTCTTTCAGAGGCCGGGGAGCTGTTTTTT. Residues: CASHPLSEAGELFF.

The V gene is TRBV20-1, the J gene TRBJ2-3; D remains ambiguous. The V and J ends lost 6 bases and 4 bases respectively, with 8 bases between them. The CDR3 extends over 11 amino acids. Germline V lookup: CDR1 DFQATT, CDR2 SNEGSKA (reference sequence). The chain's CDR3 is CSASAADTQYF. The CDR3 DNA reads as TGCAGTGCAAGTGCGGCAGATACGCAGTATTTT.

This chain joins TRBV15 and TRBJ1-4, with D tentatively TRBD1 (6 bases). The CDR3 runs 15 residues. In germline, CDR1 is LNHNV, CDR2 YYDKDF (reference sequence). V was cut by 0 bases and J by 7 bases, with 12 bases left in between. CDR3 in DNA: TGTGCCACCAGCAGAGAACACAGGGTAGCTGAAAAACTGTTTTTT. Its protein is CATSREHRVAEKLFF.

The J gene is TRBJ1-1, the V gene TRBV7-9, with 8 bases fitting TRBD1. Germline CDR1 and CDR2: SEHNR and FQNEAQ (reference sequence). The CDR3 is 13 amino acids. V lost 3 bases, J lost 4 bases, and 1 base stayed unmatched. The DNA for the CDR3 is TGTGCCAGCAGCTTTACAGGGGGCACTGAAGCTTTCTTT. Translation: CASSFTGGTEAFF.

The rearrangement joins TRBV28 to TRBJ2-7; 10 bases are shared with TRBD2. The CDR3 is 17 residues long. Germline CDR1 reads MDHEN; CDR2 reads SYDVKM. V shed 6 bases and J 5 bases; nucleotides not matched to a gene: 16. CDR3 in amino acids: CASRPIQKREGLDEQYF. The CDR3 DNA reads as TGTGCCAGCAGGCCGATACAGAAGCGGGAGGGCCTAGACGAGCAGTACTTC.

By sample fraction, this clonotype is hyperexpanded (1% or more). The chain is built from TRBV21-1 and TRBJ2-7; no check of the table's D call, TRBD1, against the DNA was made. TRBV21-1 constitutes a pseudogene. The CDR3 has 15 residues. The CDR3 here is CASSTRQGCFHEQYF. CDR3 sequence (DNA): TGTGCCAGCAGCACACGACAGGGTTGTTTCCACGAGCAGTACTTC.

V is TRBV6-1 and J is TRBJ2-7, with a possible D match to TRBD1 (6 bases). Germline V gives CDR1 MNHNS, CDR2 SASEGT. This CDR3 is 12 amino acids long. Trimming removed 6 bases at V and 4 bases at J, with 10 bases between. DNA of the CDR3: TGTGCCAGCAGCCAACAGGGATACGAGCAGTACTTC. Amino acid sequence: CASSQQGYEQYF.

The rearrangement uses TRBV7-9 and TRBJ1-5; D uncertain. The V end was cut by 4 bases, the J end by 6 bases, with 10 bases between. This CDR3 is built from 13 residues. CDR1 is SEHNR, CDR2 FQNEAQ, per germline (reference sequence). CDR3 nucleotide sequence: TGTGCCAGCAGCTCAAGCTGGGGTCAGCCCCAGCATTTT. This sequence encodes CASSSSWGQPQHF. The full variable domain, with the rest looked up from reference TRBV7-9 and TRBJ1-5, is DTGVSQNPRHKITKRGQNVTFRCDPISEHNRLYWYRQTLGQGPEFLTYFQNEAQLEKSRLLSDRFSAERPKGSFSTLEIQRTEQGDSAMYLCASSSSWGQPQHFGDGTRLSIL.

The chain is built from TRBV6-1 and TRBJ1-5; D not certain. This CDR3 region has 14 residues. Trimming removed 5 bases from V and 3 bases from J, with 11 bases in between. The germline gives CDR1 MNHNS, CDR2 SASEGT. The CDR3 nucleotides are TGTGCCAGCAGTACCACCAGTCCCAATCAGCCCCAGCATTTT. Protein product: CASSTTSPNQPQHF.

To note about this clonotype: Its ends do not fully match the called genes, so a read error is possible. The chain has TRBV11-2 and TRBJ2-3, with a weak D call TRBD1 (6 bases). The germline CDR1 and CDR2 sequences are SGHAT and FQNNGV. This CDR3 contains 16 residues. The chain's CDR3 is CASSLGASTLVDTLYF. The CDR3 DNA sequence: TGTGCCAGCAGCCTGGGGGCGTCGACCTTGGTCGATACGCTGTATTTT.

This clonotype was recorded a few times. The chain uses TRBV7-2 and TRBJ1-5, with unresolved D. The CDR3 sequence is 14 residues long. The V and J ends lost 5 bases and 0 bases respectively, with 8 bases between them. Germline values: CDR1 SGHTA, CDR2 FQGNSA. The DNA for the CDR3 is TGTGCCAGCAGCCCCCGGGGTAGCAATCAGCCCCAGCATTTT. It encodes CASSPRGSNQPQHF. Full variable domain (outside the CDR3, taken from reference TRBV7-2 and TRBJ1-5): GAGVSQSPSNKVTEKGKDVELRCDPISGHTALYWYRQSLGQGLEFLIYFQGNSAPDKSGLPSDRFSAERTGGSVSTLTIQRTQQEDSAVYLCASSPRGSNQPQHFGDGTRLSIL.

CDR3 residues: CASSDHRKTNTGELFF. CDR3 coding DNA: TGTGCCAGCAGTGATCACAGGAAAACGAACACCGGGGAGCTGTTTTTT. The J gene is TRBJ2-2, the V gene TRBV2; tentative D call: TRBD1 (5 bases). The germline V gene has CDR1 SNHLY and CDR2 FYNNEI. The CDR3 is 16 amino acids. V lost 3 bases to trimming and J lost 0 bases, with 11 bases between them.